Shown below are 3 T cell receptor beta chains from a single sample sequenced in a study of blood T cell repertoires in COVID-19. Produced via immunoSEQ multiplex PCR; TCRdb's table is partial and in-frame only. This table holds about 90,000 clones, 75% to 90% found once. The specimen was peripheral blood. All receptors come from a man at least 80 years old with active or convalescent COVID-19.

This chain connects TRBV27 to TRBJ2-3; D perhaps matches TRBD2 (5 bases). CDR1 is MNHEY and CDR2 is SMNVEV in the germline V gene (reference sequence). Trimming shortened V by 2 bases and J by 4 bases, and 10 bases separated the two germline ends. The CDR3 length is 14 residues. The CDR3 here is CASSLDYMSDTQYF. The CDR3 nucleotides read TGTGCCAGCAGTTTAGACTATATGTCAGATACGCAGTATTTT.

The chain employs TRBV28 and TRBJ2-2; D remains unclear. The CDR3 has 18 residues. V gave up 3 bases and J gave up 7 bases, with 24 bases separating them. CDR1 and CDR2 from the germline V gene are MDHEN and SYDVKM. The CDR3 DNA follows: TGTGCCAGCAGTTTGCGCGACGGATTCTCAGTGAGAGGCGGGGAGCTGTTTTTT. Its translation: CASSLRDGFSVRGGELFF.

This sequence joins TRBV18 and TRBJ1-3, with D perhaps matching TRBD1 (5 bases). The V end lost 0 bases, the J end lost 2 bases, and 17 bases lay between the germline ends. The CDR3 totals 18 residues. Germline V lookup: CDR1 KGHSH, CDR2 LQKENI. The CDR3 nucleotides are TGTGCCAGCTCACCACCCAAAACCACAGGAATCACTGGAAACACCATATATTTT. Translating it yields CASSPPKTTGITGNTIYF.